This TCR beta chain was recovered during a study of blood T cell repertoires in COVID-19. Germline V gene lookup returns CDR1 SGHKS and CDR2 YYEKEE (reference sequence). V was trimmed by 0 bases and J by 4 bases, leaving 20 bases between them. This CDR3 region has 17 residues. Assay: immunoSEQ multiplex PCR; the TCRdb copy retains only in-frame clones and omits some. This table holds about 100,000 clones, over 90% found once. This receptor was identified in a man aged 55-75 years with acute or convalescent COVID-19. Sequencing was carried out using peripheral blood. The rearrangement uses TRBV5-5 and TRBJ2-7, with D possibly TRBD1 on 6 matching bases. Here the CDR3 reads CASSLEGWAGDVYEQYF. CDR3 DNA: TGTGCCAGCAGCTTGGAGGGTTGGGCAGGGGACGTGTACGAGCAGTACTTC.